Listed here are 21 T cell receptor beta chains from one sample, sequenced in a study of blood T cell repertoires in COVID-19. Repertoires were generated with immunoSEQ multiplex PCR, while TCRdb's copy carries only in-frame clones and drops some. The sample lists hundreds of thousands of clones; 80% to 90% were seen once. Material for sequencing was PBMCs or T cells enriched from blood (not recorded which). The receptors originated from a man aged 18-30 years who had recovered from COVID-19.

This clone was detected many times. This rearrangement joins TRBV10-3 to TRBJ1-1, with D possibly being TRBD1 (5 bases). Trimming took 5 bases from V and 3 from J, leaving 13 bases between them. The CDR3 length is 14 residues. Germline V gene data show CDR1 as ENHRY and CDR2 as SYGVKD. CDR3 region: CAISTTGPDTEAFF. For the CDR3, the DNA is TGTGCCATCAGTACAACAGGTCCCGACACTGAAGCTTTCTTT.

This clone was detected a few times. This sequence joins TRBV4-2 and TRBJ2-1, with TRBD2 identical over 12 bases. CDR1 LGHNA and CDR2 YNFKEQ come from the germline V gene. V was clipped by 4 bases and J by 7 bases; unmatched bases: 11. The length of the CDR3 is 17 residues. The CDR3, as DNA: TGTGCCAGCAGCCGACGACTAGCGGGAGTTCCGGGAAATGAGCAGTTCTTC. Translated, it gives CASSRRLAGVPGNEQFF.

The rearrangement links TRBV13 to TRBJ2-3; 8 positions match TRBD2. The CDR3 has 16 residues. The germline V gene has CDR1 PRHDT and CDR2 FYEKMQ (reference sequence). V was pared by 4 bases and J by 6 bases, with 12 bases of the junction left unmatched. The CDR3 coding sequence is TGTGCCAGCAGCTCCCGGACTGGACGCGGGAGGGATACGCAGTATTTT. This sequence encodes CASSSRTGRGRDTQYF.

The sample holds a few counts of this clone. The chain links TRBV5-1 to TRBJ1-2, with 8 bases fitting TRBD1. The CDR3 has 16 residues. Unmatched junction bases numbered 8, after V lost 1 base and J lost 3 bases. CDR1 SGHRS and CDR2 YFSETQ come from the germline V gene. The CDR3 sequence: CASSLRTGRDDYGYTF. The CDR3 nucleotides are TGCGCCAGCAGCTTGCGGACAGGGAGGGATGACTATGGCTACACCTTC.

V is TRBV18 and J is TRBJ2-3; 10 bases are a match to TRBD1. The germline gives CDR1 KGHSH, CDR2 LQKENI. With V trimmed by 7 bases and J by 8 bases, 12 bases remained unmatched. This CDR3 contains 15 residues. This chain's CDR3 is CASLGQGPQVGTQYF. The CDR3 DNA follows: TGTGCCAGCTTGGGACAGGGGCCCCAAGTAGGTACGCAGTATTTT.

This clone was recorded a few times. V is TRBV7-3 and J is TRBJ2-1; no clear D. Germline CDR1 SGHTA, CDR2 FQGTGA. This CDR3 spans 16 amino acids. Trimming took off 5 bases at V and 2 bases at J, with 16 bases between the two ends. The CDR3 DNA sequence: TGTGCCAGCAGCCCCACTCCAGGCAGAACCTACAATGAGCAGTTCTTC. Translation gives CASSPTPGRTYNEQFF.

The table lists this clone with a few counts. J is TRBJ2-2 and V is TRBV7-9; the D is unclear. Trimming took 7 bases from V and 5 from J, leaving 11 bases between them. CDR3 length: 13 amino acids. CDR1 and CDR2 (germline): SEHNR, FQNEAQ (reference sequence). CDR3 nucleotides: TGTGCCAGCAACCGAGGTGGGACCGGGGAGCTGTTTTTT. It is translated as CASNRGGTGELFF.

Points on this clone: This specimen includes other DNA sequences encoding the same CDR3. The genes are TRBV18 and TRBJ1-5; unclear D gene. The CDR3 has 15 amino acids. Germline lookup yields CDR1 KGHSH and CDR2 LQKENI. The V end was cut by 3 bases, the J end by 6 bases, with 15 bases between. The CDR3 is CASSPPGGSGQPQHF. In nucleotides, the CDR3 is TGTGCCAGCTCACCTCCCGGAGGGTCAGGTCAGCCCCAGCATTTT.

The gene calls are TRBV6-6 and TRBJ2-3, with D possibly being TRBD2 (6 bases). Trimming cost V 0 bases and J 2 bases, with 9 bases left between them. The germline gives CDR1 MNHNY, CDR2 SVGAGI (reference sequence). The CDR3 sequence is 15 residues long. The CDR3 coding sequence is TGTGCCAGCAGTTACTCGGGGGGACCCACAGATACGCAGTATTTT. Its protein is CASSYSGGPTDTQYF.

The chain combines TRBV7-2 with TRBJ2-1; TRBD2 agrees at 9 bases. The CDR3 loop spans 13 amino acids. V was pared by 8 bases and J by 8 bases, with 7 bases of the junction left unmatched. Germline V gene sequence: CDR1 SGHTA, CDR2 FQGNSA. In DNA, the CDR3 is TGTGCCAGCCGTCGCGGGGGGGGCCATGAGCAGTTCTTC. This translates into CASRRGGGHEQFF.

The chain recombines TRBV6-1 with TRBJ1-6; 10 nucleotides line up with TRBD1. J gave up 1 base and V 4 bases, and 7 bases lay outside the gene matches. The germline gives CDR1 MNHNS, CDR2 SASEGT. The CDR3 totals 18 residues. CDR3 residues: CASSVSGTGVSYNSPLHF. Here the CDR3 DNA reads TGTGCCAGCAGTGTCTCCGGGACAGGGGTGTCCTATAATTCACCCCTCCACTTT.

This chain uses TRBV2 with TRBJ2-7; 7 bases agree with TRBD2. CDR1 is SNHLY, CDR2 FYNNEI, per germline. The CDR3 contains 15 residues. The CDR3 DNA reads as TGTGTCAGTGGGGGGGGAGAGGAACGATCCTACGAGCAGTACTTC. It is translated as CVSGGGEERSYEQYF.

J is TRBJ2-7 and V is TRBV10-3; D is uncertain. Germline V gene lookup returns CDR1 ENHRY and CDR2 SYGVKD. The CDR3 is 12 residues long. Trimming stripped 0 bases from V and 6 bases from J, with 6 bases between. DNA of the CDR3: TGTGCCATCAGTGAGTCGACAAGCGAGCAGTACTTC. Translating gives CAISESTSEQYF.

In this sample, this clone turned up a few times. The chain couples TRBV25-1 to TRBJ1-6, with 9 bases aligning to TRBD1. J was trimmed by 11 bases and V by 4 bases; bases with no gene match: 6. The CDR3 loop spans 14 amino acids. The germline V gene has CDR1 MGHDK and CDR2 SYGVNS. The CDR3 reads CASSADRGGPPLHF. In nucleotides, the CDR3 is TGTGCCAGCAGTGCTGACAGGGGGGGTCCACCCCTCCACTTT.

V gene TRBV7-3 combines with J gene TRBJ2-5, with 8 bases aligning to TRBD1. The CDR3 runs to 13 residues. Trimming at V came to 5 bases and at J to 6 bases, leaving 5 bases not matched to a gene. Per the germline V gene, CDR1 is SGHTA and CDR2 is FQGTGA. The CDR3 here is CASSTGQGKTQYF. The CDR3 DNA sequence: TGTGCCAGCAGCACCGGACAGGGAAAGACCCAGTACTTC.

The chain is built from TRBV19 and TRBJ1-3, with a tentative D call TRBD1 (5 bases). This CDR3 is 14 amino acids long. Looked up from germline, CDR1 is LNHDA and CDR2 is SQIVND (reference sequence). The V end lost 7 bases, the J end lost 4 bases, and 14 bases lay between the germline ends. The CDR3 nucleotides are TGTGCCAGTACTCTTTCAGGGTCCGGAAACACCATATATTTT. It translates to CASTLSGSGNTIYF. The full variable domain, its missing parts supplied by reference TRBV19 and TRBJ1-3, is DGGITQSPKYLFRKEGQNVTLSCEQNLNHDAMYWYRQDPGQGLRLIYYSQIVNDFQKGDIAEGYSVSREKKESFPLTVTSAQKNPTAFYLCASTLSGSGNTIYFGEGSWLTVV.

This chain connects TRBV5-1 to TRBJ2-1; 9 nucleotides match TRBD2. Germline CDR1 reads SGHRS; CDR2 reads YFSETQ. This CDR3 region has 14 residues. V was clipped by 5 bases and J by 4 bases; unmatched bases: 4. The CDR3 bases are TGCGCCAGCAGGGTAGCGGGGGCTTACAATGAGCAGTTCTTC. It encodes CASRVAGAYNEQFF.

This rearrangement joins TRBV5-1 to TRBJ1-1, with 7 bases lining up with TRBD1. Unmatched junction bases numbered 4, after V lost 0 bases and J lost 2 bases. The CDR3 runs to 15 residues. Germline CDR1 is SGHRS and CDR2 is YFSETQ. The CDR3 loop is CASSLGQGANTEAFF. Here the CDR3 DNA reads TGCGCCAGCAGCTTGGGACAGGGTGCTAACACTGAAGCTTTCTTT.

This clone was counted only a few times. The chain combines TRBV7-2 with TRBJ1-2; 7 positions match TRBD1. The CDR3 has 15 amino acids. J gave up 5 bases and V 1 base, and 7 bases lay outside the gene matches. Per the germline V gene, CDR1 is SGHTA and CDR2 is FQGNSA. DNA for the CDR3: TGTGCCAGCAGCTTAGTTCGGGACAGCAGATATGGCTACACCTTC. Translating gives CASSLVRDSRYGYTF.

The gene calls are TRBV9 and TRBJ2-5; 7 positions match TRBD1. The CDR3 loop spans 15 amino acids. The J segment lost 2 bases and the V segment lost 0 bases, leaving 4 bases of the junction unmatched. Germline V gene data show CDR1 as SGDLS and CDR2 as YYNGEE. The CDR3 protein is CASSVAGTEQETQYF. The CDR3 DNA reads TGTGCCAGCAGCGTAGCTGGGACAGAGCAAGAGACCCAGTACTTC.

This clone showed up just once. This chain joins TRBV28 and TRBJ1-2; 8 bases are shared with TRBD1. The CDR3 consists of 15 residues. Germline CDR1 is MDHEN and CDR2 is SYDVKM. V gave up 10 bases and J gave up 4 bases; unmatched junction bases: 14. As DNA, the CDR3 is TGTGCCACTGTAGGCCCCGCAGGGGGCATCTATGGCTACACCTTC. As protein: CATVGPAGGIYGYTF.